Below are 5 T cell receptor beta chains sequenced from a single sample in a study of cytomegalovirus exposure and HLA in healthy donors. Primers for the PCR totalled 60 Vbeta and 13 Jbeta. The method was immunoSEQ multiplex PCR; TCRdb's version includes in-frame clones alone and lacks a portion of them. This sample has nearly 80,000 clones, with under 85% found just once. The source material was PBMCs. The source of these receptors is a woman in her thirties or forties in good health and CMV-seropositive.

This clone has only one observation. This chain joins TRBV6-5 and TRBJ2-3; 8 bases fit TRBD2. In germline, CDR1 is MNHEY, CDR2 SVGAGI. CDR3 length: 14 amino acids. The J segment lost 6 bases and the V segment lost 6 bases, leaving 8 bases of the junction unmatched. This chain's CDR3 is CASSYRTSSDTQYF. CDR3 coding DNA: TGTGCCAGCAGCTATCGGACTAGCTCGGATACGCAGTATTTT.

The genes are TRBV4-2 and TRBJ2-2, with TRBD2 as a possible D gene (5 bases). V lost 0 bases and J lost 4, with 18 bases in between. The germline V gene has CDR1 LGHNA and CDR2 YNFKEQ. The CDR3 totals 18 residues. The CDR3 reads CASSQDGVLVPGTGELFF. For the CDR3, the DNA is TGTGCCAGCAGCCAAGATGGGGTACTAGTGCCTGGCACCGGGGAGCTGTTTTTT.

This chain joins TRBV19 and TRBJ1-5; 9 bases are a match to TRBD1. Germline values: CDR1 LNHDA, CDR2 SQIVND (reference sequence). Trimming cost V 3 bases and J 4 bases; bases outside gene matches: 7. CDR3 length: 16 amino acids. The CDR3 DNA is TGTGCCAGTAGTATGGGGCCCGACAGGGGGAATCAGCCCCAGCATTTT. Protein product: CASSMGPDRGNQPQHF.

The V gene is TRBV19, the J gene TRBJ1-5; D is uncertain. Trimming shortened V by 4 bases and J by 5 bases, and 12 bases separated the two germline ends. The CDR3 is made up of 14 amino acids. Per the germline V gene, CDR1 is LNHDA and CDR2 is SQIVND (reference sequence). This CDR3 reads CASSTMGSDQPQHF. The CDR3 DNA is TGTGCCAGTAGTACTATGGGGAGTGATCAGCCCCAGCATTTT. The full variable domain, its missing parts supplied by reference TRBV19 and TRBJ1-5, is DGGITQSPKYLFRKEGQNVTLSCEQNLNHDAMYWYRQDPGQGLRLIYYSQIVNDFQKGDIAEGYSVSREKKESFPLTVTSAQKNPTAFYLCASSTMGSDQPQHFGDGTRLSIL.

The chain has TRBV6-1 and TRBJ2-7; the match to TRBD2 covers 11 bases. Trimming at V came to 1 base and at J to 4 bases, leaving 3 bases not matched to a gene. CDR3 size: 15 residues. Germline loops: CDR1 MNHNS, CDR2 SASEGT. For the CDR3, the DNA is TGTGCCAGCAGTGAAGGACTAGCGGGGTTTTACGAGCAGTACTTC. It specifies CASSEGLAGFYEQYF.